The sequence of this T cell receptor beta chain was determined in a study of blood T cell repertoires in COVID-19. The method was immunoSEQ multiplex PCR; TCRdb's version includes in-frame clones alone and lacks a portion of them. The sample lists approximately 110,000 clones, approximately 74% occurring once. Per the germline V gene, CDR1 is KGHSH and CDR2 is LQKENI. The CDR3 is 17 residues long. J gave up 2 bases and V 4 bases, and 6 bases lay outside the gene matches. This chain connects TRBV18 to TRBJ2-1; 12 nucleotides agree with TRBD2. This TCR was recovered from an elderly man with COVID-19, enrolled during active disease. Sequences were obtained from peripheral blood. CDR3 nucleotide sequence: TGTGCCAGCTCACGAAGGACTAGCGGGGCAACCTACAATGAGCAGTTCTTC. This sequence encodes CASSRRTSGATYNEQFF. The entire variable domain, with the rest obtained from reference TRBV18 and TRBJ2-1, is as follows: NAGVMQNPRHLVRRRGQEARLRCSPMKGHSHVYWYRQLPEEGLKFMVYLQKENIIDESGMPKERFSAEFPKEGPSILRIQQVVRGDSAAYFCASSRRTSGATYNEQFFGPGTRLTVL.